The 6 T cell receptor beta chains presented below share a single source sample, sequenced in a study of beta chain features in type 1 diabetes. Expressed TCRB transcripts got sequenced, as all isolated RNA was reverse transcribed. Clones were sequenced by immunoSEQ multiplex PCR, and TCRdb holds only the in-frame ones, with some missing. The sample consists of 250,000 or so clones, around 68% of them appearing once. The sample taken for sequencing was naive CD4+ T cells from blood. The receptor source for this set is a man younger than 40 in good health.

The chain carries TRBV25-1 and TRBJ2-1; D remains ambiguous. CDR1 and CDR2 from the germline V gene are MGHDK and SYGVNS. This CDR3 has 12 amino acids. The V end was cut by 6 bases, the J end by 6 bases, with 9 bases between. CDR3 residues: CASRWSVNEQFF. The CDR3 region has the DNA TGTGCCAGCAGGTGGAGCGTCAATGAGCAGTTCTTC.

The V gene is TRBV30, the J gene TRBJ1-2; a possible D gene is TRBD1 (6 bases). Trimming removed 2 bases at V and 2 bases at J, with 15 bases between. Germline-derived CDR1 and CDR2 are GTSNPN and SVGIG (reference sequence). CDR3 length: 15 residues. The CDR3 DNA sequence: TGTGCCTGGAGTCCTCAGGGGTCCTCCAACTATGGCTACACCTTC. It codes for CAWSPQGSSNYGYTF.

This chain joins TRBV29-1 and TRBJ2-5; TRBD2 matches at 8 bases. Trimming took 7 bases from V and 1 from J; bases not matched to a gene: 2. CDR1 and CDR2 (germline): SQVTM, ANQGSEA. The CDR3 has 12 residues. CDR3 DNA: TGCAGCGGTAGCGGGGTCCAAGAGACCCAGTACTTC. Its protein product is CSGSGVQETQYF.

This sequence joins TRBV7-2 and TRBJ2-7; D is possibly TRBD1 (5 bases). The CDR3 is 13 residues long. Germline V gene sequence: CDR1 SGHTA, CDR2 FQGNSA. V was pared by 4 bases and J by 6 bases, with 13 bases between. Here the CDR3 DNA reads TGTGCCAGCAGCTCATCTCCCAGGGTCGAGCAGTACTTC. Protein product: CASSSSPRVEQYF.

This chain links TRBV7-9 with TRBJ2-1; 8 bases line up with TRBD2. This CDR3 has 14 amino acids. J was trimmed by 5 bases and V by 8 bases; bases with no gene match: 8. Per the germline V gene, CDR1 is SEHNR and CDR2 is FQNEAQ (reference sequence). CDR3 protein: CASGERGLNNEQFF. Here the CDR3 DNA reads TGTGCCAGCGGCGAGCGGGGGCTAAACAATGAGCAGTTCTTC.

Only a few counts were recorded for this clone. The J gene is TRBJ2-6, the V gene TRBV5-1; D uncertain. Germline lookup yields CDR1 SGHRS and CDR2 YFSETQ. V was trimmed by 2 bases and J by 0 bases, leaving 9 bases between them. This CDR3 contains 16 residues. Here the CDR3 reads CASSFDKTSGANVLTF. CDR3 in DNA: TGCGCCAGCAGCTTTGACAAAACCTCTGGGGCCAACGTCCTGACTTTC. The whole variable domain, filled in from reference TRBV5-1 and TRBJ2-6, reads KAGVTQTPRYLIKTRGQQVTLSCSPISGHRSVSWYQQTPGQGLQFLFEYFSETQRNKGNFPGRFSGRQFSNSRSEMNVSTLELGDSALYLCASSFDKTSGANVLTFGAGSRLTVL.